Listed below are T cell receptor beta chains from one sample, sequenced in a study of cytomegalovirus exposure and HLA in healthy donors. Using immunoSEQ multiplex PCR, the repertoire was profiled, and TCRdb retains in-frame clones only, with some absent. The repertoire has over 150,000 clones, around 80% of them found once; the top ten carry approximately 2.1%. The sample consisted of PBMCs. These receptors were taken from a male donor in good health and CMV-seronegative. Both conserved end residues are part of each CDR3. D genes are given only for firm matches. Some rows have no size entry. The others give once, few or many, or a class for an expanded clone.

DNA	CDR3	D	J	V	size
TGCGCCAGCAGTTCCCAGGATTACGAGCAGTACTTC	CASSSQDYEQYF	-	TRBJ2-7	TRBV5-1	-
TGTGCCAGCAGCTTAGATAGAGGTCCAAATAGCAATCAGCCCCAGCATTTT	CASSLDRGPNSNQPQHF	-	TRBJ1-5	TRBV7-2	-
TGTGCCAGCACCTGGACAGTAAGCTCCTACGAGCAGTACTTC	CASTWTVSSYEQYF	-	TRBJ2-7	TRBV11-2	few
TGTGCCAGCAGCTTGGACACAGGGTCGCTGGCTGAAGCTTTCTTT	CASSLDTGSLAEAFF	-	TRBJ1-1	TRBV5-4	-
TGTGCCTGGGCATACGAGGGGGGGGCGAATTCACCCCTCCACTTT	CAWAYEGGANSPLHF	-	TRBJ1-6	TRBV30	-
TGTGCCAGCAGTTACTTCAGGGGGAACACAGATACGCAGTATTTT	CASSYFRGNTDTQYF	TRBD1	TRBJ2-3	TRBV6-6	-
TGCGCCAGCAGCTTGTGGGACAGGGATGCCACTGAAGCTTTCTTT	CASSLWDRDATEAFF	TRBD1	TRBJ1-1	TRBV5-1	-
TGCGCCAGCAGCCAAGACATAAGCCCCCCCTATGGCTACACCTTC	CASSQDISPPYGYTF	-	TRBJ1-2	TRBV4-3	-
TGTGCTAGCAGCTCACAATTGGCAGATACGCAGTATTTT	CASSSQLADTQYF	-	TRBJ2-3	TRBV7-7	-
TGTGCCAGCAGCTTAGGGGGCGCCGGCTATGGCTACACCTTC	CASSLGGAGYGYTF	-	TRBJ1-2	TRBV7-2	few
TGTGCCAGCAGAGCGGGACCCTATAATTCACCCCTCCACTTT	CASRAGPYNSPLHF	-	TRBJ1-6	TRBV2	few
TGCGCCAGCAGCCGTCGACAGGGGAATCAGCCCCAGCATTTT	CASSRRQGNQPQHF	TRBD1	TRBJ1-5	TRBV4-3	-
TGCAGCGTTCTGGCGGGGGGGCAGTCCGCCAGTGAGCAGTTCTTC	CSVLAGGQSASEQFF	TRBD2	TRBJ2-1	TRBV29-1	few
TGTGCCAGTAGTCCCCAGCGGGGGGGTACAGATACGCAGTATTTT	CASSPQRGGTDTQYF	TRBD2	TRBJ2-3	TRBV19	-
TGTGCCAGCAGCAAAAATACAGGGGGCGGAAACACCATATATTTT	CASSKNTGGGNTIYF	TRBD1	TRBJ1-3	TRBV7-9	-
TGTGCCAGCAGCTCGACTAGCGGGGGCACAGATACGCAGTATTTT	CASSSTSGGTDTQYF	TRBD2	TRBJ2-3	TRBV7-2	-
TGTGCCTGGAGACCGGCCTACAATGAGCAGTTCTTC	CAWRPAYNEQFF	-	TRBJ2-1	TRBV30	once
TGCGCCAGCCGCCGGGACAGGGCTCACCAAGAGACCCAGTACTTC	CASRRDRAHQETQYF	TRBD1	TRBJ2-5	TRBV5-1	-
TGCGCCAGCCGGACAAGCAACACTGAAGCTTTCTTT	CASRTSNTEAFF	-	TRBJ1-1	TRBV5-1	-
TGTGCCAGCAGCTTCAGCGGTGATGAGCAGTTCTTC	CASSFSGDEQFF	-	TRBJ2-1	TRBV7-2	medium-sized
TGTGCCAGCAGTGGCCGGGGACAGGGACATGAAAAACTGTTTTTT	CASSGRGQGHEKLFF	TRBD1	TRBJ1-4	TRBV6-1	-
TGTGCCAGCAGCCCCCGCGGGGGAGGTACTGAAGCTTTCTTT	CASSPRGGGTEAFF	-	TRBJ1-1	TRBV9	once
TGTGCCAGCAGCCAGCGACGGGATTCTGGCTACACCTTC	CASSQRRDSGYTF	-	TRBJ1-2	TRBV2	-
TGTGCCAGCAGCTTAGACACACAAAAACTGTTTTTT	CASSLDTQKLFF	-	TRBJ1-4	TRBV7-9	once
TGTGCCAGTAGTATCTACAGTGAAGCTTTCTTT	CASSIYSEAFF	-	TRBJ1-1	TRBV19	-
TGTGCCAGTAGTAAGGGACAAAAAACGGCACTGTTTTTT	CASSKGQKTALFF	-	TRBJ1-4	TRBV19	-
TGTGCCAGCACCCCGGACAGAAGATTCTACGAGCAGTACTTC	CASTPDRRFYEQYF	-	TRBJ2-7	TRBV6-1	-
TGCGCCAGCAGCCAAGATTCCGCTCGGGATACGCAGTATTTT	CASSQDSARDTQYF	-	TRBJ2-3	TRBV4-1	-
TGTGCCAGCAGCTTGGGGACAGGGGGGACAGATACGCAGTATTTT	CASSLGTGGTDTQYF	TRBD1	TRBJ2-3	TRBV5-4	-
TGCAGCGTTGCGGAACGGGGGGTTAATGAAAAACTGTTTTTT	CSVAERGVNEKLFF	-	TRBJ1-4	TRBV29-1	once
TGTGCCAGCAGCCCCCCGAGATGGGCTAGCGGGGCCAATGAGCAGTTCTTC	CASSPPRWASGANEQFF	TRBD2	TRBJ2-1	TRBV14	few
TGTGCTAGTGGTTTGGCCCTAGCGGGGGCCGCCTACGAGCAGTACTTC	CASGLALAGAAYEQYF	TRBD2	TRBJ2-7	TRBV12-5	-